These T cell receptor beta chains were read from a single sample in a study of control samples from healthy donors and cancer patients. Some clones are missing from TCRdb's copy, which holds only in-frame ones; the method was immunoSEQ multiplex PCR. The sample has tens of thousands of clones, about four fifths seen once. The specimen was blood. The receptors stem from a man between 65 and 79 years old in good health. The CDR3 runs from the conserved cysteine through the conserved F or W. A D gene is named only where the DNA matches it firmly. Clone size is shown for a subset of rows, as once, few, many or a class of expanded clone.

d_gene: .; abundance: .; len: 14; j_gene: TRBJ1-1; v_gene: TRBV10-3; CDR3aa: CAISESGVVAEAFF; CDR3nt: TGTGCCATCAGTGAGTCGGGGGTAGTCGCTGAAGCTTTCTTT
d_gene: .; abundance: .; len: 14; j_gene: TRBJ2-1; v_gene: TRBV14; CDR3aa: CASSLQFSYNEQFF; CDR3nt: TGTGCCAGCAGCTTACAATTCTCCTACAATGAGCAGTTCTTC
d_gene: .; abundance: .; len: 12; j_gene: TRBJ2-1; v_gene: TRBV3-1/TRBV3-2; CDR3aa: CASSQRGNEQFF; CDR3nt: TGTGCCAGCAGCCAACGGGGCAATGAGCAGTTCTTC
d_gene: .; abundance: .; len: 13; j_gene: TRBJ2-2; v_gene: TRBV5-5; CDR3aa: CASSWGSGGELFF; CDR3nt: TGTGCCAGCAGCTGGGGCTCGGGCGGGGAGCTGTTTTTT
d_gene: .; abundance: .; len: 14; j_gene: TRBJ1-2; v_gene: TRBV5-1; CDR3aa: CASSQEEGNYGYTF; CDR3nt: TGCGCCAGCAGCCAGGAAGAAGGTAACTATGGCTACACCTTC
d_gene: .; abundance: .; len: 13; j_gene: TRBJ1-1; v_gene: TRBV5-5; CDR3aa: CASSLRDYNEAFF; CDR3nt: TGTGCCAGCAGCCTGAGGGATTACAATGAAGCTTTCTTT
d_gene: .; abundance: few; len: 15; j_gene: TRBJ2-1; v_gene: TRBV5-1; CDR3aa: CASSLDWTPLNEQFF; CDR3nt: TGCGCCAGCAGCTTGGACTGGACCCCACTCAATGAGCAGTTCTTC
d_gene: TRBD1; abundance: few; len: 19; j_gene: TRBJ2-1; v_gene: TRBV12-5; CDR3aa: CASGLDRGRGLAGVREQFF; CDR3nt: TGTGCTAGTGGTTTGGACAGGGGGCGCGGACTGGCTGGTGTGAGGGAGCAGTTCTTC
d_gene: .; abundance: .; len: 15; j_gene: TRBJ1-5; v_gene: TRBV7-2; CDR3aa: CASSTLQGGGQPQHF; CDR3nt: TGTGCCAGCAGCACGCTACAGGGCGGCGGCCAGCCCCAGCATTTT
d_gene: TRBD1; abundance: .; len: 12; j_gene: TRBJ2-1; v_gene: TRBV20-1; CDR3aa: CSASRQGVEQFF; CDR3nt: TGCAGTGCTAGTCGACAGGGTGTTGAGCAGTTCTTC
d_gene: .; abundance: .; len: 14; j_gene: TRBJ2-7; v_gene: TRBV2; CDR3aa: CASSEGPNTYEQYF; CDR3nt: TGTGCCAGCAGTGAGGGCCCAAATACCTACGAGCAGTACTTC
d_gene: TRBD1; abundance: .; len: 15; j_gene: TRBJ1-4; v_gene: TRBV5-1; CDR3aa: CASSQPGQGGEKLFF; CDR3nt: TGCGCCAGCAGCCAACCGGGACAGGGCGGTGAAAAACTGTTTTTT
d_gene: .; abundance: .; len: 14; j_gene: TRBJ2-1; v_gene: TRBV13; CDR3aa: CASSFYRGYNEQFF; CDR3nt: TGTGCCAGCAGCTTCTACAGAGGCTACAATGAGCAGTTCTTC
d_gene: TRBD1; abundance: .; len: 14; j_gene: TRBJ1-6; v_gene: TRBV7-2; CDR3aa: CASSLGQGSSPLHF; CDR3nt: TGTGCCAGCAGCCTCGGACAGGGAAGTTCACCCCTCCACTTT
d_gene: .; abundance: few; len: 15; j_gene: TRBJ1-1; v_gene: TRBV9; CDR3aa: CASSVGRDSFHEAFF; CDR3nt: TGTGCCAGCAGCGTAGGTCGAGACAGCTTCCATGAAGCTTTCTTT
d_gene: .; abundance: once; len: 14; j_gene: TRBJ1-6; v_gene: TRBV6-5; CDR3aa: CASRRPGQNSPLHF; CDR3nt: TGTGCCAGCAGGCGTCCGGGGCAAAATTCACCCCTCCACTTT
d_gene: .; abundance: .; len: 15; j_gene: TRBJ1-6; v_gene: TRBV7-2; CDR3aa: CASSFSSSYNSPLHF; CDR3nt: TGTGCCAGCAGCTTCAGCAGCTCCTATAATTCACCCCTCCACTTT
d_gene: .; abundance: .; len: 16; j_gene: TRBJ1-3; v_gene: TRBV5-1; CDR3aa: CASSLAGTAGGNTIYF; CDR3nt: TGCGCCAGCAGCTTGGCCGGGACCGCGGGAGGAAACACCATATATTTT
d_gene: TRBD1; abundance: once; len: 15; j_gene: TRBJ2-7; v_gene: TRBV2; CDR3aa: CASSLTGAPGYEQYF; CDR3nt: TGTGCCAGCAGTCTAACAGGGGCACCCGGATACGAGCAGTACTTC
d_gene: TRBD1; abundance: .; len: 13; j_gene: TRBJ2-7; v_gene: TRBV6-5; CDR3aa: CASSLTGDGEQYF; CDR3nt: TGTGCCAGCAGCTTGACAGGGGACGGCGAGCAGTACTTC
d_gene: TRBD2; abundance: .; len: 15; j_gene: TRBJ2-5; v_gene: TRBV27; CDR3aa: CASRRTSGGQETQYF; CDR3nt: TGTGCCAGCAGAAGGACTAGCGGGGGGCAAGAGACCCAGTACTTC
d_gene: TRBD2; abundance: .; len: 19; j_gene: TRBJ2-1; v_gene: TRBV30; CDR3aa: CAWNTQVSASGRTYNEQFF; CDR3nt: TGTGCCTGGAATACTCAAGTCAGCGCTAGCGGGAGAACCTACAATGAGCAGTTCTTC
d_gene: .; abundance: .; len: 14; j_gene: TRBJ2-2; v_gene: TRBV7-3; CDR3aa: CASSSTTFTGELFF; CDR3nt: TGTGCCAGCAGCTCGACGACTTTCACCGGGGAGCTGTTTTTT
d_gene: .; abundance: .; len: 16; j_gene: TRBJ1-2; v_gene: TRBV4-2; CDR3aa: CASSQAIPGRDYGYTF; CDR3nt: TGTGCCAGCAGCCAAGCCATCCCCGGGCGTGACTATGGCTACACCTTC
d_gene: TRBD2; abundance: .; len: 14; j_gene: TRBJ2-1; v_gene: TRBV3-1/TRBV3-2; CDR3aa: CASTGLAGDNEQFF; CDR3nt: TGTGCCAGTACGGGACTAGCGGGGGATAATGAGCAGTTCTTC
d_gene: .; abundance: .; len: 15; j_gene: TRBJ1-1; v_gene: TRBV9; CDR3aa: CASTISGLGNTEAFF; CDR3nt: TGTGCCAGCACCATTAGTGGTTTGGGGAACACTGAAGCTTTCTTT
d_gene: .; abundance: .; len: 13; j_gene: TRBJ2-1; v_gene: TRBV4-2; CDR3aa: CASSQSARNEQFF; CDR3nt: TGTGCCAGCAGCCAAAGCGCCCGTAATGAGCAGTTCTTC
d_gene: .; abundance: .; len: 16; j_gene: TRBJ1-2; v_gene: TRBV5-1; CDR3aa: CASSLGSGPGLSGYTF; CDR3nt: TGCGCCAGCAGCTTGGGTTCGGGGCCGGGTCTGTCGGGCTACACCTTC
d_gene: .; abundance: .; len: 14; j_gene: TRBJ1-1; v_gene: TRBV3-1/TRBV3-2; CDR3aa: CASSRRQRNTEAFF; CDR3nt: TGTGCCAGCAGCCGTCGACAGAGGAACACTGAAGCTTTCTTT
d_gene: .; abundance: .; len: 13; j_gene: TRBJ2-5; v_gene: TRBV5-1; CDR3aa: CASSLGAQETQYF; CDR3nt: TGCGCCAGCAGCTTAGGAGCCCAAGAGACCCAGTACTTC
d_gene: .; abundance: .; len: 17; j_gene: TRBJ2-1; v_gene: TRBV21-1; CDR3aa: CASSKPMQGGSYNEQFF; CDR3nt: TGTGCCAGCAGCAAACCTATGCAGGGGGGCTCCTACAATGAGCAGTTCTTC
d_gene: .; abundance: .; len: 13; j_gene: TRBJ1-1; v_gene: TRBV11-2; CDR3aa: CASSPGAATEAFF; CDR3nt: TGTGCCAGCAGCCCGGGAGCGGCCACTGAAGCTTTCTTT
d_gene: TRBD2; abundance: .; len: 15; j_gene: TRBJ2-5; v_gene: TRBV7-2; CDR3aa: CASSLIGWEGETQYF; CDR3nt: TGTGCCAGCAGCTTAATAGGATGGGAGGGAGAGACCCAGTACTTC
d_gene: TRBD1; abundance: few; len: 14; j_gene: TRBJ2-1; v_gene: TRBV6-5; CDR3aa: CASDRDRAANEQFF; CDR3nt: TGTGCCAGCGACCGGGACAGGGCGGCCAATGAGCAGTTCTTC
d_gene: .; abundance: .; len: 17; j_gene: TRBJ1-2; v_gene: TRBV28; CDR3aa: CASSSPPLAGWLRGYTF; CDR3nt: TGTGCCAGCAGTTCCCCACCCCTGGCAGGGTGGTTACGGGGCTACACCTTC
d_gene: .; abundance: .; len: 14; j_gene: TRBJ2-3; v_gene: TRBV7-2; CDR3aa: CASMGATLTDTQYF; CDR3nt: TGTGCCAGCATGGGGGCCACCCTCACAGATACGCAGTATTTT
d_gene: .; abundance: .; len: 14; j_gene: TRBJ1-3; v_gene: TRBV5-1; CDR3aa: CASSRTGSGNTIYF; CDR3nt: TGCGCCAGCAGCCGGACTGGATCTGGAAACACCATATATTTT
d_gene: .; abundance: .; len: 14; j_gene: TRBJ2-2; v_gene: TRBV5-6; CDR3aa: CASTSGTNTGELFF; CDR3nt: TGTGCCAGCACCTCGGGGACGAACACCGGGGAGCTGTTTTTT
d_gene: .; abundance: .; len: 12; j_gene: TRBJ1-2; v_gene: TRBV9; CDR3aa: CASTSGRSGYTF; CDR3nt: TGTGCCAGCACCTCTGGCCGGTCTGGCTACACCTTC
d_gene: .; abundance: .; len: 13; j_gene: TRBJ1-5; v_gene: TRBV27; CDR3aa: CASSSRRHQPQHF; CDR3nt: TGTGCCAGCAGTTCCCGAAGGCATCAGCCCCAGCATTTT
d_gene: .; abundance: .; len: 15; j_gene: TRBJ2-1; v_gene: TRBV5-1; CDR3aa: CASAQLPSSYNEQFF; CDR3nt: TGCGCCAGCGCACAACTTCCAAGCTCCTACAATGAGCAGTTCTTC
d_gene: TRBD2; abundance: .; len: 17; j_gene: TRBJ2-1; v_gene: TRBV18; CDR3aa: CASSFFSSGDSYNEQFF; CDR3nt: TGTGCCAGCTCATTCTTCTCTAGCGGGGATTCCTACAATGAGCAGTTCTTC
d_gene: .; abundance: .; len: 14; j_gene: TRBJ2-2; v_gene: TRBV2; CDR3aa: CASSERGRTGELFF; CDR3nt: TGTGCCAGCAGTGAGAGGGGCAGGACCGGGGAGCTGTTTTTT